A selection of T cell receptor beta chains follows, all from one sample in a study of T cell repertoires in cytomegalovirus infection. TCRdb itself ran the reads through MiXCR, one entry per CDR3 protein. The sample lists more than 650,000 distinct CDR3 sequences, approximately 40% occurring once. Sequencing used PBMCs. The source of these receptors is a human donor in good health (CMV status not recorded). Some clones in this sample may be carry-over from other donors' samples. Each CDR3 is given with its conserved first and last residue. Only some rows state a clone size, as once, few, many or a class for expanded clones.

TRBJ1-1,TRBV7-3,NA,CASSLTVGRATEAFF
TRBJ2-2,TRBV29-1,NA,CSAEGRGQENTGELFF
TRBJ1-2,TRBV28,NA,CASSLCTPGQGCGYTF
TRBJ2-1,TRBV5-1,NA,CASSLTGQGNEQFF
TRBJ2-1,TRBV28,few,CASSSSIGEQFF
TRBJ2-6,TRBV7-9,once,CASSSGIEANVLTF
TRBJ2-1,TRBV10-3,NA,CAISEAGHEQFF
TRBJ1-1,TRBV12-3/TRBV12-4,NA,CASSSTHHIPGLVSTEAFF
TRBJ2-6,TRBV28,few,CASSLFGLAGVLAGANVLTF
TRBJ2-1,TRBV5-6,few,CASSLVLRELAGFNEQFF
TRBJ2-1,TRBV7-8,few,CASSSPGGPYNEQFF
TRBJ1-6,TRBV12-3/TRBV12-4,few,CASSYSQNGSPLHF
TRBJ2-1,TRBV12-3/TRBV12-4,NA,CASRFATAAFSYNEQFF
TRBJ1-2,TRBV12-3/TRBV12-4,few,CASSFIVTGSYTF
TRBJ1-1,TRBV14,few,CASSPGTEFSMNTEAFF
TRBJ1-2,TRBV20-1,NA,CSAMKDRDDYGYTF
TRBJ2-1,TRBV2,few,CASRDRGGAQQFF
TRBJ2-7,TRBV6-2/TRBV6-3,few,CASSFAGPLSYEQYF
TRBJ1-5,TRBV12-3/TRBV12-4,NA,CASSFEEGNQPQHF
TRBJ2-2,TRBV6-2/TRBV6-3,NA,CASSDRVLTGELFF
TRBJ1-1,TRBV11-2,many,CASSLVPFTEAFF
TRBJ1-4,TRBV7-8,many,CASSLREGLSNEKLFF
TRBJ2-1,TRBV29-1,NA,CSVEGRGEQFF
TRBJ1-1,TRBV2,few,CASSALVGNTEAFF
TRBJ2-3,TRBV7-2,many,CASSDKGGIDTQYF
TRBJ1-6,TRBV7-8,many,CASSLDQGGSYSPLHF
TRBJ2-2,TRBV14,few,CASSQNRAVTGELFF
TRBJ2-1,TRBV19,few,CASSIGGLAYSYNEQFF
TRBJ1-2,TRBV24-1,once,CATSAPGTDGYTF
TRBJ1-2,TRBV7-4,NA,CASSLHRDSNYGYTF
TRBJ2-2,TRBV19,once,CASSRLEGAGELFF
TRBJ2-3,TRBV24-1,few,CATSYSGELTDTQYF
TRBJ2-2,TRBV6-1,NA,CASNEGQAGTGELFF
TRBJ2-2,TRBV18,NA,CASSPPAGWNTGELFF
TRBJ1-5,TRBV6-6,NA,CASSTTGGSDNQPQHF
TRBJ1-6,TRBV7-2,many,CASTPDRGENSPLHF
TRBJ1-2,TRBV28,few,CASSPGGPPLYGYTF
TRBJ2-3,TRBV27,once,CASAALGTDTQYF
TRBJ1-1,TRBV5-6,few,CASSSVGRLDTEAFF
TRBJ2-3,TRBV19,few,CASSSSLGFSTDTQYF
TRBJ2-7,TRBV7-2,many,CASSRTGASYEQYF
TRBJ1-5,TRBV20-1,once,CSSRVSQGYNQPQHF
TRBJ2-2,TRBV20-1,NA,CSARDLAGTGELFF
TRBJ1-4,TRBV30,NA,CASARQANNEKLFF
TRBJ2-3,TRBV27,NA,CASSLTLAGFPDTQYF
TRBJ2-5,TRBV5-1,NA,CASSLRQGVRETQYF
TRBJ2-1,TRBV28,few,CASSAGGAPYNEQFF
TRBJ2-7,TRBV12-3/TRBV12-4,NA,CASRLQGSEQYF
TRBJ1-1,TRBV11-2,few,CASSGSGTVKTEAFF